The clone carrying this T cell receptor (beta chain) came up a few times. Via MiXCR, TCRdb re-called the 5' RACE reads, giving one row per CDR3 protein. Counted here are over 70,000 distinct CDR3 sequences, less than 15% occurring once; the ten biggest clones make up 39%. The data were obtained in a study of T-cell memory formation after mild COVID-19. Deletions cut 6 bases from V and 6 bases from J, with 14 bases between. This CDR3 is built from 13 residues. Germline CDR1 and CDR2: MNHEY and SVGEGT. This receptor was taken from a young man who had mild COVID-19 (a few samples of this study predate the infection). Cell type and time point are not known. The chain uses TRBV6-2 or TRBV6-3 and TRBJ1-2; the D is unclear. Sequencing input: PBMCs or a T cell subset sorted from them (not recorded which). CDR3 loop: CASSLSSRNGYTF. DNA of the CDR3: TGTGCCAGCAGCCTTTCCTCGAGGAATGGCTACACCTTC.